This T cell receptor (beta chain) was sequenced in a study of T cells after yellow fever vaccination. This CDR3 comprises 16 residues. V was clipped by 1 base and J by 0 bases, with 10 bases between them. This clonotype was counted at least ten times. TCRdb called the 5' RACE reads again in MiXCR, with one record for every CDR3 protein. The data show about 320,000 distinct CDR3 sequences, 3.5% to 4.5% seen once. The clonotype originates from a man aged 18 to 30 who received the YFV17D yellow fever vaccine. The chain joins TRBV12-3 or TRBV12-4 to TRBJ1-5, with D possibly TRBD1 on 5 matching bases. Specimen: PBMCs, collected 15 days after the yellow fever booster vaccination. CDR3 sequence (DNA): TGTGCCAGCAGTTTAGGGGGCCTAAATAGCAATCAGCCCCAGCATTTT. Amino acids: CASSLGGLNSNQPQHF.